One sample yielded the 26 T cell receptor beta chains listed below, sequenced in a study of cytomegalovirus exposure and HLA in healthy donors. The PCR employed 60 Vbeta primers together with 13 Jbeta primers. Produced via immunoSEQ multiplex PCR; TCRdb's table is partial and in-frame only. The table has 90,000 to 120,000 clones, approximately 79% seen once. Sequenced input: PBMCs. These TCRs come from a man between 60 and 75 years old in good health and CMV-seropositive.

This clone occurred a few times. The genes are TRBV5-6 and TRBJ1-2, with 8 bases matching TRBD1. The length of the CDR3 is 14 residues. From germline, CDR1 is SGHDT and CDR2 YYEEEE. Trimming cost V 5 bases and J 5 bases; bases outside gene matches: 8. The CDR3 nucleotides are TGTGCCAGCAGTCGACAGGGGCTTGTTTATGGCTACACCTTC. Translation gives CASSRQGLVYGYTF.

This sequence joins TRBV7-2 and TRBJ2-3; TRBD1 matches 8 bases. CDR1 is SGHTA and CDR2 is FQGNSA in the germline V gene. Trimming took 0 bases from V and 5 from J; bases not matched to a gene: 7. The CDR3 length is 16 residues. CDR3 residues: CASSLAPQGAGDTQYF. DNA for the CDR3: TGTGCCAGCAGCTTAGCGCCCCAGGGGGCCGGAGATACGCAGTATTTT.

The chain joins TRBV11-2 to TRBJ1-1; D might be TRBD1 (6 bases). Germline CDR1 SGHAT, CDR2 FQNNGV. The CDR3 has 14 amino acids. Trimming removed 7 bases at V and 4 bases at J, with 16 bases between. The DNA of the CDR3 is TGTGCCAGCAACTCACCGAGGGGGGGCACTGAAGCTTTCTTT. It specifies CASNSPRGGTEAFF.

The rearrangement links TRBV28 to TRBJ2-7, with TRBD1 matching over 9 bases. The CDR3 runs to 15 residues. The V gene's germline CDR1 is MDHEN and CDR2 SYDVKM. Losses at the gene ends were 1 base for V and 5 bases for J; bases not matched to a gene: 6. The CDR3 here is CASSLSGQGNDEQYF. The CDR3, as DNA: TGTGCCAGCAGTTTATCGGGACAGGGAAACGACGAGCAGTACTTC. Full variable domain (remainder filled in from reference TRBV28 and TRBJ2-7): DVKVTQSSRYLVKRTGEKVFLECVQDMDHENMFWYRQDPGLGLRLIYFSYDVKMKEKGDIPEGYSVSREKKERFSLILESASTNQTSMYLCASSLSGQGNDEQYFGPGTRLTVT.

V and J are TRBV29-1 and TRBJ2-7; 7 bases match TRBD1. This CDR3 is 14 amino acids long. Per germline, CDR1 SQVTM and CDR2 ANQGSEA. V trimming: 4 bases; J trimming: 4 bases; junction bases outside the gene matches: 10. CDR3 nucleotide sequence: TGCAGCGTTGGGAGACGACAGGGTGGGTACGAGCAGTACTTC. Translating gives CSVGRRQGGYEQYF.

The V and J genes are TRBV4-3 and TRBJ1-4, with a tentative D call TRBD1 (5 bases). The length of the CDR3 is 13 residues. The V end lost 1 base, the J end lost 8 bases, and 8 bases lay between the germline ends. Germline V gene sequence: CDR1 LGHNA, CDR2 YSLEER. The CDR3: CASSQVGGEKLFF. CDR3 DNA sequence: TGCGCCAGCAGCCAAGTTGGGGGGGAAAAACTGTTTTTT.

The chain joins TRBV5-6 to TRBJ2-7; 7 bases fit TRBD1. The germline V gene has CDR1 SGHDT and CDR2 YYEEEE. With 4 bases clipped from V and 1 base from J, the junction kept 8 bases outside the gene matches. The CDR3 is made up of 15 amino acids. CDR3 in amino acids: CASSKTGTASYEQYF. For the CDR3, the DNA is TGTGCCAGCAGCAAAACCGGGACAGCATCCTACGAGCAGTACTTC.

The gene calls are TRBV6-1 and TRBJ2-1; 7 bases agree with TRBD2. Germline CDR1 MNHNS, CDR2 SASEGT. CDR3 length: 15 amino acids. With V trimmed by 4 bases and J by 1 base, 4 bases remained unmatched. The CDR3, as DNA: TGTGCCAGCAGTGGGCTAGCGGATTCCTACAATGAGCAGTTCTTC. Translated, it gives CASSGLADSYNEQFF.

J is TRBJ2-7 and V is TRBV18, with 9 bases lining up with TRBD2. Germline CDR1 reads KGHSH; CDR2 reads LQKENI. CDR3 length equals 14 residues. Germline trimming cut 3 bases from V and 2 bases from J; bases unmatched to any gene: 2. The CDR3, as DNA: TGTGCCAGCTCACCGGCGGGGGGGCCCTACGAGCAGTACTTC. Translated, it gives CASSPAGGPYEQYF.

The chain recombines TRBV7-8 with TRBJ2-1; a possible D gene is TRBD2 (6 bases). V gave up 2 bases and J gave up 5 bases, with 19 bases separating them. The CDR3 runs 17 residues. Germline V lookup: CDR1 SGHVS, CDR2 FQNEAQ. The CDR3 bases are TGTGCCAGCAGCTTAACGGTAGCGGTCTCGTTAAACAATGAGCAGTTCTTC. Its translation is CASSLTVAVSLNNEQFF.

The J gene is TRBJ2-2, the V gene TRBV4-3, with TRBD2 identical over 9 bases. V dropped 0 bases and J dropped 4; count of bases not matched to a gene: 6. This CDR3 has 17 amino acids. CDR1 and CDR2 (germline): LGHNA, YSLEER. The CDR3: CASSQDRAGGPTGELFF. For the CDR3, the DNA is TGCGCCAGCAGCCAAGATCGAGCGGGGGGACCCACCGGGGAGCTGTTTTTT.

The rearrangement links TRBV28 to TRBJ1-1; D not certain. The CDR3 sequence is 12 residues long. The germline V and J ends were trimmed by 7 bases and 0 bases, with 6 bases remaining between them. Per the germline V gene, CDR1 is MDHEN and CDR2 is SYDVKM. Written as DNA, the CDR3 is TGTGCCAGCAAGACACTGAACACTGAAGCTTTCTTT. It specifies CASKTLNTEAFF.

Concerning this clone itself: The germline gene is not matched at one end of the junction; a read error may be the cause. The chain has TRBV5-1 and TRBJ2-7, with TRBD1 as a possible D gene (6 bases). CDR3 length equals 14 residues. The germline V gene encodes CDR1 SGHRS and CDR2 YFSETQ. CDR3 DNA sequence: TGCGCCAGCAGCTTGAGGGACACCTCCTCCGAGCAGTACTTC. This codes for CASSLRDTSSEQYF.

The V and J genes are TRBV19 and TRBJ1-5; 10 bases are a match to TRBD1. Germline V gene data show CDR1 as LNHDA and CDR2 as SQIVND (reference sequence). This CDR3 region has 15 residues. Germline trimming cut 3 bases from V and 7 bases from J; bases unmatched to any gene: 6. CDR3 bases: TGTGCCAGTAGTATCGGACAGGGGGTACGGCAGCCCCAGCATTTT. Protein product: CASSIGQGVRQPQHF.

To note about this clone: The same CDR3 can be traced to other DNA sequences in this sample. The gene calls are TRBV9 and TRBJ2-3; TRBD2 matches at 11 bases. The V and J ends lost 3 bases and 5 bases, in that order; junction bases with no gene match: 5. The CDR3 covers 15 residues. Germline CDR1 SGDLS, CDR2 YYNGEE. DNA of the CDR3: TGTGCCAGCAGCGCAACTAGCGGGGGAAGAGATACGCAGTATTTT. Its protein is CASSATSGGRDTQYF.

Here the CDR3 DNA reads TGCGCCAGCAGCTTGGGCAGGGGGTCCTTCGACGAGCAGTACTTC. It yields the protein CASSLGRGSFDEQYF. V is TRBV5-1 and J is TRBJ2-7, with 7 bases lining up with TRBD1. This CDR3 contains 15 residues. J lost 5 bases, V lost 0 bases, and 8 bases had no gene match. CDR1 is SGHRS, CDR2 YFSETQ, per germline.

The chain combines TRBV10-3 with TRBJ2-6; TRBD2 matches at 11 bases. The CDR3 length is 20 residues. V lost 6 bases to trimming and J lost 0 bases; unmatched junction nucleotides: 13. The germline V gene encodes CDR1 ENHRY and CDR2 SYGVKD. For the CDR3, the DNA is TGTGCCATCAGGCTCTCCCCCGGGACTAGCGGCCTCTCTGGGGCCAACGTCCTGACTTTC. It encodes CAIRLSPGTSGLSGANVLTF.

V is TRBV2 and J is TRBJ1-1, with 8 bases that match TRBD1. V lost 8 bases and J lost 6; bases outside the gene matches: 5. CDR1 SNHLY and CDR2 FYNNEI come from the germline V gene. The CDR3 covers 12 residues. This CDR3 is CASCPDRAEAFF. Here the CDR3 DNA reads TGTGCCAGCTGCCCGGACAGGGCTGAAGCTTTCTTT. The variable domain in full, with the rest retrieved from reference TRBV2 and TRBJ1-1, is EPEVTQTPSHQVTQMGQEVILRCVPISNHLYFYWYRQILGQKVEFLVSFYNNEISEKSEIFDDQFSVERPDGSNFTLKIRSTKLEDSAMYFCASCPDRAEAFFGQGTRLTVV.

CDR3 amino acids: CASGRDSAPGVEAFF. The CDR3 DNA reads as TGTGCCAGTGGTAGGGACAGTGCGCCGGGGGTGGAAGCTTTCTTT. The rearrangement joins TRBV7-2 to TRBJ1-1; 7 bases are shared with TRBD1. Per the germline V gene, CDR1 is SGHTA and CDR2 is FQGNSA. V gave up 9 bases and J gave up 8 bases; unmatched junction bases: 18. This CDR3 is built from 15 residues.

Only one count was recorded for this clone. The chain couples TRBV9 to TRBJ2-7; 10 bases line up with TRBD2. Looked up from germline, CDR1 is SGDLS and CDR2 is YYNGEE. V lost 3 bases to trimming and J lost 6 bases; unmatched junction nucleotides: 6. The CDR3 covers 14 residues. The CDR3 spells CASSASGTSVEQYF. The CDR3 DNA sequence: TGTGCCAGCAGCGCCTCCGGGACTAGCGTCGAGCAGTACTTC.

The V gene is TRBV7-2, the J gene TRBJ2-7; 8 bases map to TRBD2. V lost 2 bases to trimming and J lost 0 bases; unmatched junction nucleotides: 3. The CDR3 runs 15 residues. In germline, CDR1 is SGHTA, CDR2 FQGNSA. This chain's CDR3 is CASSLLGTSSYEQYF. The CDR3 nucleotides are TGTGCCAGCAGCTTACTGGGGACTAGCTCCTACGAGCAGTACTTC.

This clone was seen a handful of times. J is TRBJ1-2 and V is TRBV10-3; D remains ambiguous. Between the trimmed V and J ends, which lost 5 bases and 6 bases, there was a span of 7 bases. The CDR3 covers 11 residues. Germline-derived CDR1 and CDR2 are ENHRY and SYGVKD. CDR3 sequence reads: CAISPDNGYTF. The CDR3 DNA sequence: TGTGCCATCAGTCCCGACAATGGCTACACCTTC.

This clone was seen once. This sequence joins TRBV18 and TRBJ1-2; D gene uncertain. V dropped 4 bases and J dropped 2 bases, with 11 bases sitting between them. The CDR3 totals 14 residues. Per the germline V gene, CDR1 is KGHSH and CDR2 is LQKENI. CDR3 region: CASSQQGANYGYTF. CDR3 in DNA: TGTGCCAGCTCACAACAAGGAGCGAACTATGGCTACACCTTC.

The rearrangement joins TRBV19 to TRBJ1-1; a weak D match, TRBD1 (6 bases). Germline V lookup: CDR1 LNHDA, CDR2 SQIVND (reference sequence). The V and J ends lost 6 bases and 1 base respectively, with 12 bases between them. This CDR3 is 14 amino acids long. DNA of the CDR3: TGTGCCAGTAGCACAGGGCCTAAGAACACTGAAGCTTTCTTT. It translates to CASSTGPKNTEAFF.

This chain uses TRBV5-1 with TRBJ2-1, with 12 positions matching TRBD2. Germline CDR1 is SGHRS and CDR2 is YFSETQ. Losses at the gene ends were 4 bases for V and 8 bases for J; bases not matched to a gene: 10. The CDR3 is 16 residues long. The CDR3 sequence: CASSLTSGGPRDEQFF. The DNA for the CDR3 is TGCGCCAGCAGCCTCACTAGCGGGGGGCCTAGGGATGAGCAGTTCTTC.

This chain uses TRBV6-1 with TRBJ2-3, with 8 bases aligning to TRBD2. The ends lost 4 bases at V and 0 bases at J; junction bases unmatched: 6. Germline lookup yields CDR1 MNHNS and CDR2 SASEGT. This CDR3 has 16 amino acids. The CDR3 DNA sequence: TGTGCCAGCAGTGCCTTAGCGGGACCTAGCACAGATACGCAGTATTTT. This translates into CASSALAGPSTDTQYF.